Each of the 21 T cell receptor beta chains below was sequenced from the same sample in a study of cytomegalovirus exposure and HLA in healthy donors. PCR primers comprised 60 Vbeta and 13 Jbeta primers. Profiling relied on immunoSEQ multiplex PCR, and the TCRdb table lists in-frame clones only, not all of them. The data contain 200,000 to 300,000 clones, around 80% of them singletons. Sequencing used PBMCs. These receptors were collected from a boy younger than 18 in good health and CMV-seronegative.

This clone was detected only a few times. J is TRBJ1-1 and V is TRBV27, with D hard to call. The CDR3 length is 17 residues. Trimming stripped 7 bases from V and 1 base from J, with 22 bases between. Germline V gene sequence: CDR1 MNHEY, CDR2 SMNVEV (reference sequence). Written as DNA, the CDR3 is TGTGCCAGCAAGTTTATTGTCGGGGAACACGCGAACACTGAAGCTTTCTTT. This encodes CASKFIVGEHANTEAFF.

The chain has TRBV5-1 and TRBJ1-3, with 7 positions matching TRBD1. From germline, CDR1 is SGHRS and CDR2 YFSETQ. The CDR3 is made up of 22 amino acids. Trimming at V came to 1 base and at J to 4 bases, leaving 26 bases not matched to a gene. CDR3 amino acids: CASSLSKLTTGTPAKAGNTIYF. The CDR3 nucleotides are TGCGCCAGCAGCTTGTCTAAATTGACGACAGGGACACCAGCCAAGGCCGGAAACACCATATATTTT.

This clone was observed once. V usage is TRBV2 and J usage is TRBJ1-2; TRBD1 aligns across 9 bases. Trimming took 6 bases from V and 8 from J; bases not matched to a gene: 10. This CDR3 contains 14 residues. Germline V gene lookup returns CDR1 SNHLY and CDR2 FYNNEI. The CDR3 loop is CASRSGGTGYGYTF. The CDR3 bases are TGTGCCAGCAGAAGTGGGGGGACAGGGTACGGCTACACCTTC.

The chain combines TRBV9 with TRBJ1-3, with D perhaps TRBD1 (5 bases). This CDR3 has 14 residues. Germline V gives CDR1 SGDLS, CDR2 YYNGEE. Trimming pared 2 bases from V and 8 bases from J, leaving 14 bases between. CDR3 amino acids: CASSVGSRGDTIYF. CDR3 sequence (DNA): TGTGCCAGCAGCGTCGGGAGCCGGGGGGACACCATATATTTT.

V is TRBV5-1 and J is TRBJ2-1; 7 nucleotides line up with TRBD1. The CDR3 is 16 amino acids. J was trimmed by 0 bases and V by 5 bases; bases with no gene match: 8. The germline V gene has CDR1 SGHRS and CDR2 YFSETQ. Written as DNA, the CDR3 is TGCGCCAGCAGACTATTGACAGGGTACTCCTACAATGAGCAGTTCTTC. Amino acid sequence: CASRLLTGYSYNEQFF.

CDR3 DNA: TGTGCCAGCAGCTTAGAGGGGGGTCGTGGCTACACCTTC. It codes for CASSLEGGRGYTF. The chain employs TRBV11-3 and TRBJ1-2, with D maybe TRBD1 (5 bases). This CDR3 region has 13 residues. Trimming pared 0 bases from V and 7 bases from J, leaving 9 bases between. CDR1 is SGHNT and CDR2 is YENEEA in the germline V gene.

This sequence joins TRBV6-6 and TRBJ2-5; 9 bases match TRBD2. CDR3 length equals 16 residues. The V gene's germline CDR1 is MNHNY and CDR2 SVGAGI (reference sequence). J was trimmed by 5 bases and V by 2 bases; bases with no gene match: 9. CDR3 in amino acids: CASSYGREGRGETQYF. In nucleotides, the CDR3 is TGTGCCAGCAGTTACGGGCGGGAGGGACGGGGGGAGACCCAGTACTTC.

The chain combines TRBV5-4 with TRBJ2-7; weak D call: TRBD2 (5 bases). This CDR3 has 14 residues. V was trimmed by 4 bases and J by 3 bases, leaving 14 bases between them. Germline V gene data show CDR1 as SGHNT and CDR2 as YYREEE (reference sequence). CDR3 DNA: TGTGCCAGCAGCGAGGGATTAGACGGCTACGAGCAGTACTTC. Encoded protein: CASSEGLDGYEQYF.

V and J are TRBV18 and TRBJ2-7, with D perhaps matching TRBD2 (6 bases). CDR3 length equals 15 residues. With 0 bases removed from V and 4 bases from J, the gap between germline ends came to 13 bases. The germline CDR1 and CDR2 sequences are KGHSH and LQKENI. CDR3 region: CASSPPGQEGYEQYF. CDR3 nucleotides: TGTGCCAGCTCACCACCGGGGCAGGAGGGATACGAGCAGTACTTC.

The chain is built from TRBV19 and TRBJ1-5, with TRBD1 matching over 7 bases. V was pared by 4 bases and J by 7 bases, with 10 bases of the junction left unmatched. The CDR3 has 15 amino acids. CDR1 is LNHDA, CDR2 SQIVND, per germline (reference sequence). CDR3 coding DNA: TGTGCCAGTAGTAAAACAGGGGCGCAGGGCCAGCCCCAGCATTTT. Protein product: CASSKTGAQGQPQHF.

The chain has TRBV5-1 and TRBJ2-3; 9 nucleotides line up with TRBD2. The CDR3 runs to 14 residues. Germline V lookup: CDR1 SGHRS, CDR2 YFSETQ. The V segment lost 5 bases and the J segment 1 base; nucleotides outside the gene matches: 2. The CDR3 reads CASRWTSGTDTQYF. The CDR3 DNA is TGCGCCAGCAGATGGACTAGCGGCACAGATACGCAGTATTTT.

This clone was seen a single time. The chain's CDR3 is CASSKPGLAYEQFF. The DNA for the CDR3 is TGTGCCAGCAGTAAACCGGGACTAGCCTATGAGCAGTTCTTC. The genes are TRBV6-1 and TRBJ2-1; 9 nucleotides line up with TRBD2. The ends lost 5 bases at V and 8 bases at J; junction bases unmatched: 7. This CDR3 is 14 amino acids long. Germline CDR1 reads MNHNS; CDR2 reads SASEGT.

The chain carries TRBV9 and TRBJ2-3; D uncertain. Trimming removed 3 bases at V and 2 bases at J, with 10 bases between. Germline values: CDR1 SGDLS, CDR2 YYNGEE. The CDR3 is 14 amino acids. The CDR3 nucleotides read TGTGCCAGCAGCGCCGACTTATACACAGATACGCAGTATTTT. Amino acid sequence: CASSADLYTDTQYF.

V is TRBV4-1 and J is TRBJ2-7, with 7 bases identical to TRBD1. The CDR3 has 16 residues. Germline CDR1 is MGHRA and CDR2 is YSYEKL. The trim removed 4 bases at V and 2 bases at J, leaving 11 bases unmatched. The CDR3 region is CASSRPNEGAPYEQYF. The CDR3 DNA is TGCGCCAGCAGCCGTCCGAATGAGGGGGCTCCCTACGAGCAGTACTTC.

CDR3 nucleotides: TGTGCCAGCAGACCAGGACTAGCGGGGGGGAAAGAGACCCAGTACTTC. It is translated as CASRPGLAGGKETQYF. The rearrangement uses TRBV27 and TRBJ2-5; 15 bases match TRBD2. This CDR3 region has 16 residues. From germline, CDR1 is MNHEY and CDR2 SMNVEV (reference sequence). Germline trimming cut 6 bases from V and 3 bases from J; bases unmatched to any gene: 5.

This chain links TRBV5-5 with TRBJ2-2; a weak D match, TRBD2 (5 bases). CDR1 SGHKS and CDR2 YYEKEE come from the germline V gene (reference sequence). The CDR3 sequence is 16 residues long. The V end was cut by 6 bases, the J end by 4 bases, with 19 bases between. CDR3 loop: CASTPLLGVGTGELFF. For the CDR3, the DNA is TGTGCCAGCACCCCCCTTCTGGGAGTGGGCACCGGGGAGCTGTTTTTT.

The J gene is TRBJ1-5, the V gene TRBV29-1, with D unclear. The germline gives CDR1 SQVTM, CDR2 ANQGSEA. V lost 7 bases and J 1 base, leaving 5 bases between the germline ends. The CDR3 totals 11 residues. The CDR3 bases are TGCAGCGCGGGGAGCAATCAGCCCCAGCATTTT. As protein: CSAGSNQPQHF.

This clone came up a few times. This chain uses TRBV9 with TRBJ1-1, with D possibly being TRBD1 (6 bases). The germline V gene has CDR1 SGDLS and CDR2 YYNGEE. The CDR3 length is 16 residues. V gave up 0 bases and J gave up 4 bases, with 16 bases separating them. CDR3 in amino acids: CASSVGDPGARTEAFF. The CDR3 region has the DNA TGTGCCAGCAGCGTAGGAGATCCAGGGGCCCGCACTGAAGCTTTCTTT.

The chain is built from TRBV27 and TRBJ2-3, with D perhaps TRBD1 (5 bases). The CDR3 runs to 13 residues. The V gene's germline CDR1 is MNHEY and CDR2 SMNVEV (reference sequence). V lost 6 bases and J lost 8, with 15 bases in between. The chain's CDR3 is CASRVRVDGTQYF. The CDR3 nucleotides are TGTGCCAGCAGGGTCAGGGTTGACGGTACGCAGTATTTT.

The rearrangement joins TRBV19 to TRBJ1-5, with TRBD1 matching over 9 bases. CDR1 LNHDA and CDR2 SQIVND come from the germline V gene (reference sequence). V trimming: 7 bases; J trimming: 7 bases; junction bases outside the gene matches: 8. The CDR3 loop spans 14 amino acids. CDR3 in DNA: TGTGCCAGTACGAGGGGACAGGGAGGGCAGCCCCAGCATTTT. Translated, it gives CASTRGQGGQPQHF.

This clone was observed a few times. The chain combines TRBV6-4 with TRBJ2-1; D unclear. The CDR3 is made up of 16 amino acids. The germline gives CDR1 MRHNA, CDR2 SNTAGT. Trimming pared 2 bases from V and 1 base from J, leaving 12 bases between. The CDR3 coding sequence is TGTGCCAGCAGTGACCTGCCTAGTCGGTCCTACAATGAGCAGTTCTTC. Protein: CASSDLPSRSYNEQFF.